This T cell receptor beta chain was sequenced during a study of regulatory T cells in long-lasting Graves disease. Study-wide results and limits: The persistent group shared about 2,600 public clonotypes, more than the approximately 1,000 shared by new patients.

After removal of 9 bases from V and 8 bases from J, the junction contained 7 bases not matched to a gene. This CDR3 has 13 amino acids. CDR1 is LNHDA and CDR2 is SQIVND in the germline V gene (reference sequence). Turning to this clonotype: The antigen remains unidentified.

Construction of the TCR beta libraries employed iRepertoire HTBI primers in conjunction with Arm-PCR of CDR3 regions. TCRdb re-derived calls from the multiplex PCR reads in MiXCR, one entry per CDR3 protein. The sample carries around 500,000 distinct CDR3 sequences, 15% to 20% recorded once. This sample's time point: newly diagnosed GD, antithyroid drugs for less than 3 months. The TCR library was made from RNA that had been extracted from PBMCs in TRIzol. These data were likewise used in another study, on T cells in Graves' hyperthyroidism and ophthalmopathy. Turning to that study: For Graves' hyperthyroidism to be stable, ophthalmopathy could not progress within 18 months.

The rearrangement joins TRBV19 to TRBJ1-4; TRBD1 matches 9 bases. The sample here was peripheral blood mononuclear cells (PBMCs), taken at new diagnosis, from a patient treated with antithyroid drugs. This receptor was taken from a woman aged 35-65 years with Graves disease. Here the CDR3 reads CARPTGGREKLFF. CDR3 bases: TGTGCCAGACCGACAGGGGGTAGAGAAAAACTGTTTTTT.